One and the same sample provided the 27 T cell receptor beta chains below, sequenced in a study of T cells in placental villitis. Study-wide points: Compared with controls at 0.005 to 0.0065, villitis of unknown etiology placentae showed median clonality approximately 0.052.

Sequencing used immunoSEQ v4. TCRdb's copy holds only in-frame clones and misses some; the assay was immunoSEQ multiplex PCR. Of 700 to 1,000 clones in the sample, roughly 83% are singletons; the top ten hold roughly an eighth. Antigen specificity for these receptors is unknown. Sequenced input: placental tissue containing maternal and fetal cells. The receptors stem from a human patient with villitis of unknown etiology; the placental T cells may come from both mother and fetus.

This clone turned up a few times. CDR3 residues: CASRGTTQYF. Here the CDR3 DNA reads TGTGCCAGCAGGGGGACCACGCAGTACTTC. The rearrangement joins TRBV6-5 to TRBJ2-7, with D perhaps assigned TRBD1 or TRBD2 (5 bases each). Germline loops: CDR1 MNHEY, CDR2 SVGAGI. The length of the CDR3 is 10 residues. V was pared by 6 bases and J by 9 bases, with 9 bases between.

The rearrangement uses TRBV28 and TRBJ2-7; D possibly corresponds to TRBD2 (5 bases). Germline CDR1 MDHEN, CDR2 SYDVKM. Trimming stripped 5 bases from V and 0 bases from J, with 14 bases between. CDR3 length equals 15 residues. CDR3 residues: CASSTWEQSSYEQYF. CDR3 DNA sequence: TGTGCCAGCAGTACCTGGGAGCAAAGCTCCTACGAGCAGTACTTC.

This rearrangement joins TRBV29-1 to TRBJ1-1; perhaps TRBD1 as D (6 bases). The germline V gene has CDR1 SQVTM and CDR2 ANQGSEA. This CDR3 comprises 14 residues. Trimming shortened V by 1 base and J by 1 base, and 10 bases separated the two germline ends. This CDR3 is CSVEVGGPNTEAFF. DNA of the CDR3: TGCAGCGTTGAAGTGGGGGGGCCGAACACTGAAGCTTTCTTT. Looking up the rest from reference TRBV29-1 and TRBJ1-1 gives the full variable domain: SAVISQKPSRDICQRGTSLTIQCQVDSQVTMMFWYRQQPGQSLTLIATANQGSEATYESGFVIDKFPISRPNLTFSTLTVSNMSPEDSSIYLCSVEVGGPNTEAFFGQGTRLTVV.

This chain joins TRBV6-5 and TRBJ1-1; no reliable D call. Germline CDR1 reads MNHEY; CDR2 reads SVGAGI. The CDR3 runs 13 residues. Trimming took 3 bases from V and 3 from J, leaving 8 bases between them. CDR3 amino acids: CASSYELYTEAFF. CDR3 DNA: TGTGCCAGCAGTTATGAACTTTACACTGAAGCTTTCTTT.

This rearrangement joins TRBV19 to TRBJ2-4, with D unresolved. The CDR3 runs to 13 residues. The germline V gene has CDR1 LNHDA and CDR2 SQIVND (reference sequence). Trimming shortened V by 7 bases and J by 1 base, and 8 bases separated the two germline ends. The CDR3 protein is CASMGYAKNIQYF. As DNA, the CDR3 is TGTGCCAGTATGGGCTATGCCAAAAACATTCAGTACTTC.

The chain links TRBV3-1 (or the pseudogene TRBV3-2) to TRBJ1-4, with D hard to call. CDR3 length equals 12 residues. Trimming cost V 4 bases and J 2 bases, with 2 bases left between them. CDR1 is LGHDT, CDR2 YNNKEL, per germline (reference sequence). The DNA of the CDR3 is TGTGCCAGCAGCCGCACTAATGAAAAACTGTTTTTT. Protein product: CASSRTNEKLFF.

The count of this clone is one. The CDR3 DNA reads TGTGCCAGCAGCTTCGCAGCCGAATACGAGCAGTACGTC. Translated: CASSFAAEYEQYV. This sequence joins TRBV7-2 and TRBJ2-7; D is undetermined. Trimming shortened V by 3 bases and J by 4 bases, and 10 bases separated the two germline ends. CDR1 is SGHTA, CDR2 FQGNSA, per germline. This CDR3 comprises 13 residues.

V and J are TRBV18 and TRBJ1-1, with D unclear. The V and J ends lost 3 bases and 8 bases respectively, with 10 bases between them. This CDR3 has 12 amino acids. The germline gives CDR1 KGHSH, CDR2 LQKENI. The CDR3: CASSPNGLEAFF. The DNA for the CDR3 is TGTGCCAGCTCACCGAACGGACTAGAAGCTTTCTTT.

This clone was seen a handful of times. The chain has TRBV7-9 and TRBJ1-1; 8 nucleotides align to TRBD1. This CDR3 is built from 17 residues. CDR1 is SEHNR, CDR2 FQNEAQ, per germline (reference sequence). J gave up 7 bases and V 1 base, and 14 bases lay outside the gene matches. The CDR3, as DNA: TGTGCCAGCAGCTTAGTCTATATTCAGGGGGCAGGGGATGAAGCTTTCTTT. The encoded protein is CASSLVYIQGAGDEAFF.

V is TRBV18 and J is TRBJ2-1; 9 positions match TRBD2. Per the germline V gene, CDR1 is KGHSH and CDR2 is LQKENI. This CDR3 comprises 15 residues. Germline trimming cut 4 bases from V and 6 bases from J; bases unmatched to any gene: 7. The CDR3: CASSLRETSGNEQFF. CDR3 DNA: TGTGCCAGCTCACTACGCGAGACTAGCGGCAATGAGCAGTTCTTC. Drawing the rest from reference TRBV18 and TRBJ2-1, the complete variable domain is NAGVMQNPRHLVRRRGQEARLRCSPMKGHSHVYWYRQLPEEGLKFMVYLQKENIIDESGMPKERFSAEFPKEGPSILRIQQVVRGDSAAYFCASSLRETSGNEQFFGPGTRLTVL.

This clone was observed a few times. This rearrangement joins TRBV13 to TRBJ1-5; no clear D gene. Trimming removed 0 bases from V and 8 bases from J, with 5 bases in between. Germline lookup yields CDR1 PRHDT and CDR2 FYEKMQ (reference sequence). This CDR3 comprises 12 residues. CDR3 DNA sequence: TGTGCCAGCAGCTTAGGGGGAGAGCCCCAGCATTTT. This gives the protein CASSLGGEPQHF.

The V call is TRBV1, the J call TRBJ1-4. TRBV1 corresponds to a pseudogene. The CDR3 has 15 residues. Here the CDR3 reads CTSSPSRDGNEKLFF. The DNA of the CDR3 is TGCACCAGCAGCCCGAGCCGGGACGGTAATGAAAAACTGTTTTTT.

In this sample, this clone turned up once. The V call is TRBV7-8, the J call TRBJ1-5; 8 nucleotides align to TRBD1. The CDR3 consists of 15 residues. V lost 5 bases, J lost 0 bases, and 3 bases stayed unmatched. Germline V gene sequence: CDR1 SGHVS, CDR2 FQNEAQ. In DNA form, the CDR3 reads TGTGCCAGCAGCGACAGGGGAAATAGCAATCAGCCCCAGCATTTT. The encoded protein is CASSDRGNSNQPQHF.

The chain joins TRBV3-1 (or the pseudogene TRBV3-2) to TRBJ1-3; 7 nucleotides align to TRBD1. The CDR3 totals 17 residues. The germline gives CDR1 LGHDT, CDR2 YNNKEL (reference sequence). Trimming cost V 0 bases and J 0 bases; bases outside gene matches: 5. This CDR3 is CASSQDRTGYSGNTIYF. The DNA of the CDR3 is TGTGCCAGCAGCCAAGATCGGACAGGTTACTCTGGAAACACCATATATTTT.

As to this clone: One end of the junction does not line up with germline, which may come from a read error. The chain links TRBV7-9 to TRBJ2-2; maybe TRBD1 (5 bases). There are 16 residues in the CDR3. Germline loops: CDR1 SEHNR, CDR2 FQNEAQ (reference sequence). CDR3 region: CTSSSSKGYYTGELFF. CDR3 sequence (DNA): TGTACCAGCAGCTCCTCTAAGGGGTACTACACCGGGGAGCTGTTTTTT.

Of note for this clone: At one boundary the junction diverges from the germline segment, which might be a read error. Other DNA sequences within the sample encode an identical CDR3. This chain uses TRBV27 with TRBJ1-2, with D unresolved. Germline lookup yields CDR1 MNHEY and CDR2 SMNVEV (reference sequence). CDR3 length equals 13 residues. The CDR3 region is CASSLSGNYGYTF. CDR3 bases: TGTGCCAGCAGTTTATCCGGGAACTATGGCTATACCTTC.

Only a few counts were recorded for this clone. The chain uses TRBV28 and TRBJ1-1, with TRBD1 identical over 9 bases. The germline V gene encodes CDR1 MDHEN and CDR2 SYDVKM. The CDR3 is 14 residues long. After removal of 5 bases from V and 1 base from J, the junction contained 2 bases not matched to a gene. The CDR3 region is CASSLQGANTEAFF. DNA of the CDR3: TGTGCCAGCAGTCTACAGGGGGCGAACACTGAAGCTTTCTTT.

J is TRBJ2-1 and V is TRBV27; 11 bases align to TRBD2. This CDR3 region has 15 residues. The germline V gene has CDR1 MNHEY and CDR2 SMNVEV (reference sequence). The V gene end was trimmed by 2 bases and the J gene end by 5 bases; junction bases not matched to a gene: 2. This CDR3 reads CASSLPGLADNEQFF. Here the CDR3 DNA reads TGTGCCAGCAGTTTACCGGGACTAGCGGACAATGAGCAGTTCTTC.

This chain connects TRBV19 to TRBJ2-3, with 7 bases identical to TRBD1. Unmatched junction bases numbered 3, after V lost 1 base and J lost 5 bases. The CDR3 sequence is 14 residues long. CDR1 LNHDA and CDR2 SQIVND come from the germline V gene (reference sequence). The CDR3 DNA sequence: TGTGCCAGTAGTATAGGACAGGGTCAAGATACGCAGTATTTT. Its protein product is CASSIGQGQDTQYF.

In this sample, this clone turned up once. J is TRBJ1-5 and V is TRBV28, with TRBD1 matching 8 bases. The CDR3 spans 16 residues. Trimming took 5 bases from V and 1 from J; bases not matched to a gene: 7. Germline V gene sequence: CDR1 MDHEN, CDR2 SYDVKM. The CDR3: CASSKDRERSNQPQHF. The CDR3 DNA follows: TGTGCCAGCAGTAAGGACAGGGAAAGGAGCAATCAGCCCCAGCATTTT.

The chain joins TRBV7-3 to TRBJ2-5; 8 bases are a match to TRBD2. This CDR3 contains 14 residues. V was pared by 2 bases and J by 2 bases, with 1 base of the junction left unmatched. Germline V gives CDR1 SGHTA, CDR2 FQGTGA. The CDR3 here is CASSLAGGQETQYF. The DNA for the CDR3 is TGTGCCAGCAGCTTAGCGGGGGGACAAGAGACCCAGTACTTC.

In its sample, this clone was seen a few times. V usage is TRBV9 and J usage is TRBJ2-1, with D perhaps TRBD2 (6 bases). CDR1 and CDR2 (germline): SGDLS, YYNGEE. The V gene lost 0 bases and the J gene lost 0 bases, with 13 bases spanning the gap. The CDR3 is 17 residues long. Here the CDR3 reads CASSVDGGVSSYNEQFF. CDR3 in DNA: TGTGCCAGCAGCGTAGACGGCGGGGTAAGCTCCTACAATGAGCAGTTCTTC. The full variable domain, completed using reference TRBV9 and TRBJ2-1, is DSGVTQTPKHLITATGQRVTLRCSPRSGDLSVYWYQQSLDQGLQFLIQYYNGEERAKGNILERFSAQQFPDLHSELNLSSLELGDSALYFCASSVDGGVSSYNEQFFGPGTRLTVL.

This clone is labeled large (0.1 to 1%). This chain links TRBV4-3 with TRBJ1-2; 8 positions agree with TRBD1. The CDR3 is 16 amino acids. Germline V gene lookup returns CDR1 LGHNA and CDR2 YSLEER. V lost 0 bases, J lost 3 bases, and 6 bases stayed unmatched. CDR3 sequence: CASSQEPGGRDYGYTF. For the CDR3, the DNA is TGCGCCAGCAGCCAAGAGCCAGGGGGCCGAGACTATGGCTACACCTTC.

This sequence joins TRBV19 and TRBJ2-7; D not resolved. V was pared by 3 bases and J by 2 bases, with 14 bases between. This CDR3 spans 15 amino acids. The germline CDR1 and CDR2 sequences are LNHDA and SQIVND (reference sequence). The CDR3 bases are TGTGCCAGTAGTATTTCCTCGGAACAGCCCTACGAGCAGTACGTC. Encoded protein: CASSISSEQPYEQYV.

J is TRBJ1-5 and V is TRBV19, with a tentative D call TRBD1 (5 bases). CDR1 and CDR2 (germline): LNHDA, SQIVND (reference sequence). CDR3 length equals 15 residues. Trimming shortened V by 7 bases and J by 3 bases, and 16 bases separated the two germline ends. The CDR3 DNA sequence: TGTGCCAGTACTCCTCGAAGGGGTTCCAATCAGCCCCAGCATTTT. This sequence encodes CASTPRRGSNQPQHF.

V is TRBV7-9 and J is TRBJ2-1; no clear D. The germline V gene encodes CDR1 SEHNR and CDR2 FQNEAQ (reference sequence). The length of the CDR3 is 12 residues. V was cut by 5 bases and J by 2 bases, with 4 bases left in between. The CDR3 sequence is CASSPAYNEQFF. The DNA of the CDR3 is TGTGCCAGCAGCCCCGCCTACAATGAGCAGTTCTTC.

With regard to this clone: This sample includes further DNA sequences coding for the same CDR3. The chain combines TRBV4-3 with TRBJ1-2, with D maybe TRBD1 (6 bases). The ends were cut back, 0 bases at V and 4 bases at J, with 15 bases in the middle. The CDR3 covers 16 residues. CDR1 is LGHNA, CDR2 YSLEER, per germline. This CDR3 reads CASSQDPDRTTYGYTF. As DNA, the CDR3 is TGCGCCAGCAGCCAAGATCCTGACAGGACTACCTATGGCTACACCTTC.